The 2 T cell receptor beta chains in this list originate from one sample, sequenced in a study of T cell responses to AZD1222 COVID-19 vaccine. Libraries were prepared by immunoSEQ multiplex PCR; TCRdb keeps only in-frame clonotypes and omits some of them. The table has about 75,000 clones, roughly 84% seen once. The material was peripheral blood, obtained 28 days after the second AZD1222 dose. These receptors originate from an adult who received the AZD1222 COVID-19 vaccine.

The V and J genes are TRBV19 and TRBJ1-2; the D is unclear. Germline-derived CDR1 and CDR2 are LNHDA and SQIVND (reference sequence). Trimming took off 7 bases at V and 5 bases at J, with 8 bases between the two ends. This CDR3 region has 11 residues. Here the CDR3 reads CASTGLYGYTF. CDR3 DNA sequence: TGTGCCAGTACCGGTCTTTATGGCTACACCTTC.

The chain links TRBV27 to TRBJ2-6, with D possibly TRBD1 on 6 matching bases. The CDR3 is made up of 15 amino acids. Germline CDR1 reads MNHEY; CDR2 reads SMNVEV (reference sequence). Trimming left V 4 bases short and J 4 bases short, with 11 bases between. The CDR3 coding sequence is TGTGCCAGCAGTTCGGGACAACCCGGGGCCAACGTCCTGACTTTC. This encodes CASSSGQPGANVLTF.